Listed below are T cell receptor beta chains from one sample, sequenced in a study of T-cell reconstitution after alpha-beta-depleted transplantation in children. Each CDR3 protein is one row after TCRdb ran MiXCR on the PCR reads. The repertoire holds 490,000 or so distinct CDR3 sequences, with around 13% as singletons. The sequenced sample was PBMCs from the stem cell graft donor, obtained from the stem cell graft. The origin of the receptors is a human donor who donated a stem cell graft to a child with combined immunodeficiency. The conserved cysteine and the conserved F or W are not part of the CDR3 here.

>TRBV19|TRBJ2-3
ASSIEDKYTDTQY
>TRBV11-2|TRBJ2-2
ASSLTYSRNTGELF
>TRBV11-2|TRBJ2-7
ASSSVGTSASYEQY
>TRBV12-3/TRBV12-4|TRBJ2-5
ASRRDRGRETQY
>TRBV10-3|TRBJ2-7
ATRPYTGSSYEQY
>TRBV7-2|TRBJ2-5
ASSLIGTRGRETQY
>TRBV6-1|TRBJ2-7
ASSLSGTGVREQY
>TRBV24-1|TRBJ2-2
ATSKGTGSGELF
>TRBV29-1|TRBJ2-2
SVASGGFSSGELF
>TRBV3-1|TRBJ2-3
ASSQDRLGGGLDTQY
>TRBV27|TRBJ2-1
ASTGRWNEQF
>TRBV24-1|TRBJ2-1
ATSGGLPGRVDEQF
>TRBV18|TRBJ2-7
ASSPGIEWEGTTYEQY
>TRBV12-3/TRBV12-4|TRBJ2-2
ASSWGPLSSGELF
>TRBV7-9|TRBJ2-3
ASSFLAEEETDTQY
>TRBV7-9|TRBJ2-5
ASSPGTGIEGQETQY
>TRBV12-3/TRBV12-4|TRBJ2-2
ASSLTLNPGELF
>TRBV6-2/TRBV6-3|TRBJ1-6
ASRRTGDESPLH
>TRBV7-8|TRBJ2-2
ASSLTSGSNTGELF
>TRBV7-2|TRBJ2-5
ASSSPIRGVQETQY
>TRBV27|TRBJ2-3
ASSLGLAGGSTDTQY
>TRBV3-1|TRBJ2-1
ASSLSGGV
>TRBV30|TRBJ2-1
AWRTSGRTEQF
>TRBV7-2|TRBJ2-5
ASRGSKTQY
>TRBV9|TRBJ2-2
ASSVNGELF
>TRBV6-1|TRBJ2-1
ASTETSDNEQF
>TRBV20-1|TRBJ1-2
SVSRPGGFDGYT
>TRBV6-2/TRBV6-3|TRBJ2-7
ASSYPDDEQY
>TRBV12-3/TRBV12-4|TRBJ2-7
ASSFSLLEQY
>TRBV6-5|TRBJ1-3
ASSHRSSGNTIY
>TRBV21-1|TRBJ2-7
ASSPGQGTLKY
>TRBV6-2/TRBV6-3|TRBJ2-7
ASSLGQANSYEQY
>TRBV15|TRBJ1-5
ATSMDVAVQPQH
>TRBV7-7|TRBJ2-5
ASSPRRDLQETQY
>TRBV12-3/TRBV12-4|TRBJ2-3
ASRPWMNTDTQY
>TRBV6-1|TRBJ1-1
ASSQGQWDTEAF
>TRBV10-3|TRBJ1-1
AITLDPNTEAF
>TRBV20-1|TRBJ1-1
SAYGGHTEAF
>TRBV7-3|TRBJ2-2
ASSLYSGGRSTGELF
>TRBV21-1|TRBJ2-1
ASSKGTGLPVSEQF
>TRBV6-5|TRBJ2-7
ATGADYEQY
>TRBV7-9|TRBJ2-1
ASSLAGNQYNEQF
>TRBV28|TRBJ2-5
ASSLRGTGTFQETQY
>TRBV12-3/TRBV12-4|TRBJ2-3
ASSFLGTDTQY
>TRBV7-9|TRBJ1-6
ASSLAGLWDSPLH
>TRBV19|TRBJ1-1
ASSFGGTEVF
>TRBV3-1|TRBJ2-7
ASSQVRDREVNEQY